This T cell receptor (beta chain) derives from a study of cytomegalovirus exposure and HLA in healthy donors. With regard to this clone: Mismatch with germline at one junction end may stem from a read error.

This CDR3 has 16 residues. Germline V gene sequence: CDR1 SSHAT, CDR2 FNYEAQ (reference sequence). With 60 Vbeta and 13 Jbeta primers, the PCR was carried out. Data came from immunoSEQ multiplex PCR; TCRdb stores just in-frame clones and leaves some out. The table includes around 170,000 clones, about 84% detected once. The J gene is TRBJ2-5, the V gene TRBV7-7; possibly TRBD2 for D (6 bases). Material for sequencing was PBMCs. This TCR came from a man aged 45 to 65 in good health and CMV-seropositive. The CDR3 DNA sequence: TGTGCTAGCAGCCCCAATTCCGGGGCAGCGGGAGAGACCCAGTACTTC. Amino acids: CASSPNSGAAGETQYF.